A single T cell receptor beta chain is shown here with its context. This specimen belongs to a study of blood T cell repertoires in COVID-19. The wider study: Acute and convalescent COVID-19 samples came from the United States, Italy and Spain. T cells, B-cell-depleted T cells, or PBMCs supplied cDNA or gDNA.

The data were produced by immunoSEQ multiplex PCR, yet TCRdb's version contains in-frame clones alone and is incomplete. The sample contains 150,000 to 200,000 clones, 85% of which appear only once. Germline values: CDR1 SGHNT, CDR2 YYREEE (reference sequence). Trimming cost V 10 bases and J 2 bases; bases outside gene matches: 17. The CDR3 consists of 16 residues. The chain combines TRBV5-4 with TRBJ2-5, with 7 bases lining up with TRBD2. The source material was peripheral blood. This clonotype was obtained from a man aged 35-49 years with acute or convalescent COVID-19. The CDR3 region is CAYSLGGLAVQETQYF. CDR3 sequence (DNA): TGTGCCTACTCGTTGGGGGGGTTAGCGGTTCAAGAGACCCAGTACTTC.